Listed below are T cell receptor beta chains from one sample, sequenced in a study of PD-1 blockade in classical Hodgkin lymphoma. Libraries were prepared by immunoSEQ multiplex PCR; TCRdb keeps only in-frame clonotypes and omits some of them. The sample includes approximately 100,000 clones, 80% to 95% of them seen just once. This specimen consisted of peripheral blood mononuclear cells (PBMCs), obtained at baseline. The source of these receptors is a human donor with classical Hodgkin lymphoma. CDR3s include the opening cysteine and the closing phenylalanine or tryptophan. The D gene is left open where the match is weak. Clone size appears in some rows only: once, few, many, or a class for an expanded clone.

TRBJ1-1,-,TRBV29-1,-,TGCAGCGTTGAAAAAGGGCAGGCCTTGGGCACTGAAGCTTTCTTT,CSVEKGQALGTEAFF
TRBJ1-2,-,TRBV5-4,-,TGTGCCAGCAGCTCCCAGCCGGGCCTTAACTATGGCTACACCTTC,CASSSQPGLNYGYTF
TRBJ1-2,-,TRBV7-9,TRBD1,TGTGCCAGCAGCCCGTCCCGGGACAGGGGGCTTAACTATGGCTACACCTTC,CASSPSRDRGLNYGYTF
TRBJ1-4,-,TRBV28,TRBD1,TGTGCCAGCAGTCACCGGGACAGCGATGAAAAACTGTTTTTT,CASSHRDSDEKLFF
TRBJ1-5,-,TRBV30,TRBD1,TGTGCCCGATCGACAGGGGTTGGTCAGCCCCAGCATTTT,CARSTGVGQPQHF
TRBJ2-3,-,TRBV5-1,TRBD2,TGCGCCAGCAGCCCGACTAGCGGGAGGGGGCCGAGAGGGCAGTATTTT,CASSPTSGRGPRGQYF
TRBJ1-2,-,TRBV18,-,TGTGCCAGCTCACAGGGGTACATCTATGGCTACACCTTC,CASSQGYIYGYTF
TRBJ1-1,once,TRBV5-1,-,TGCGCCAGCAGCTTGGCCGCGGGGGCAGGGCGTAACACTGAAGCTTTCTTT,CASSLAAGAGRNTEAFF
TRBJ2-2,-,TRBV7-7,-,TGTGCTAGCAGCTCCGGGAATTCCACCGGGGAGCTGTTTTTT,CASSSGNSTGELFF
TRBJ1-1,-,TRBV9,-,TGTGCCAGCAGCGTAGGCAACAGGCCTTTCACTGAAGCTTTCTTT,CASSVGNRPFTEAFF
TRBJ2-2,-,TRBV28,-,TGTGCCAGCAGTTTTGTGGGGCCAGGGAATGCCGGGGAGCTGTTTTTT,CASSFVGPGNAGELFF
TRBJ2-2,-,TRBV5-1,TRBD1,TGCGCCAGCAGCCCGGACAGGGGGCCTGGCGGGGAGCTGTTTTTT,CASSPDRGPGGELFF
TRBJ2-2,-,TRBV6-5,-,TGTGCCAGCGGGAGACAAGCGAACACCGGGGAGCTGTTTTTT,CASGRQANTGELFF
TRBJ2-2,once,TRBV18,-,TGTGCCAGCTCACCCGTTGTCCGGGAGCTGTTTTTT,CASSPVVRELFF
TRBJ2-2,-,TRBV6-5,TRBD2,TGTGCCAGCAGTTACTCCTTAGCGGGAGGTCCCGGGGAGCTGTTTTTT,CASSYSLAGGPGELFF
TRBJ2-7,-,TRBV18,-,TGTGCCAGCTCCCACAGGGGGGGTGGCTCCTACGAGCAGTACTTC,CASSHRGGGSYEQYF
TRBJ2-7,-,TRBV5-8,-,TGTGCCAGCAGCTTGTTCGGCCCCAACGAGCAGTACTTC,CASSLFGPNEQYF
TRBJ2-4,once,TRBV11-1,TRBD1,TGTGCCAGCAGCTCCTCCACCGCGGACAGGGGTGCCAAAAACATTCAGTACTTC,CASSSSTADRGAKNIQYF
TRBJ2-1,-,TRBV19,-,TGTGCCAGTAGTATAGAAGGGACCTCCTACAATGAGCAGTTCTTC,CASSIEGTSYNEQFF
TRBJ2-1,-,TRBV25-1,TRBD2,TGTGCCAGCAGTGAACCCTCAGCGGGAGGGTCGGATGAGCAGTTCTTC,CASSEPSAGGSDEQFF
TRBJ2-7,-,TRBV30,TRBD1,TGTGCCTGGAGTTCGGGACAGACATACGAGCAGTACTTC,CAWSSGQTYEQYF
TRBJ2-5,-,TRBV27,-,TGTGCCAGCAGTACAGACAGCCTTCAGACCCAGTACTTC,CASSTDSLQTQYF
TRBJ2-7,-,TRBV19,-,TGTGCCAGTAAAAATACCGGGAGCTCCTACGAGCAGTACTTC,CASKNTGSSYEQYF
TRBJ2-5,-,TRBV9,TRBD1,TGTGCCAGCAGCGTAGGAACCCGGGACAGGGGACAAGAGACCCAGTACTTC,CASSVGTRDRGQETQYF
TRBJ1-2,-,TRBV18,-,TGTGCCAGCTCACGCGATTGGCAGTCAGCTAACTATGGCTACACCTTC,CASSRDWQSANYGYTF
TRBJ2-3,few,TRBV7-9,TRBD2,TGTGCCAGCAGCCCAACCGGGGGAGGGGGCACAGATACGCAGTATTTT,CASSPTGGGGTDTQYF
TRBJ1-4,few,TRBV9,-,TGTGCCAGCAGCGCTCCAGGGTACGAAAAACTGTTTTTT,CASSAPGYEKLFF
TRBJ1-2,-,TRBV5-4,-,TGTGCCAGCAGCTTGTGGGGGGGGACGGCCTATGGCTACACCTTC,CASSLWGGTAYGYTF
TRBJ2-1,-,TRBV7-2,TRBD2,TGTGCCAGCAGTCCCTCTCCTAGCGGGACCCGCTACGGCAATGAGCAGTTCTTC,CASSPSPSGTRYGNEQFF
TRBJ2-7,-,TRBV9,-,TGTGCCAGCAGCGTAGAGGACATATCTTACGAGCAGTACTTC,CASSVEDISYEQYF
TRBJ1-6,-,TRBV6-5,-,TGTGCCAGCAGTCCCTACAGGATCACCTTTTCACCCCTCCACTTT,CASSPYRITFSPLHF